One T cell receptor (beta chain) is described in this entry. In Cohort 3, a recovered donor had either two negative PCRs, clearance, or symptom resolution. The CDR3 covers 14 residues. After removal of 5 bases from V and 3 bases from J, the junction contained 5 bases not matched to a gene. In germline, CDR1 is MNHEY, CDR2 SVGAGI. Authors' analysis steps: Estimates of nucleated cell counts were drawn from the amplification of reference gene primers. The protocol was immunoSEQ multiplex PCR, while the TCRdb copy is restricted to in-frame clones and leaves out a portion. From that table come the V and J calls and clone size; the DNA was used to work out D and trimming. The data contain about 360,000 clones, roughly 86% of them seen just once; the ten biggest clones take up approximately 1.2%. This sample was included in a study of blood T cell repertoires in COVID-19.

This chain joins TRBV6-5 and TRBJ2-7, with 9 bases identical to TRBD1. This clonotype originated in a man between 25 and 39 years old who had recovered from COVID-19. Sequenced: PBMCs or T cells enriched from blood (not recorded which). The CDR3 DNA reads TGTGCCAGCAGTCAAATGACAGGGGGCTACGAGCAGTACTTC. Its protein is CASSQMTGGYEQYF.